This note documents a single T cell receptor (beta chain) sequence. Looked up from germline, CDR1 is SGHRS and CDR2 is YFSETQ. This CDR3 is built from 16 residues. The V segment lost 0 bases and the J segment 4 bases; nucleotides outside the gene matches: 6. This entry belongs to a study of T cells in Graves' hyperthyroidism and ophthalmopathy. The investigators amplified TCR beta CDR3 regions from RNA transcripts. Primed by the HTBI set, a first-round RT-PCR was run on the TCR CDR3. TCRdb called the multiplex PCR reads again in MiXCR, with one record for every CDR3 protein. Here the sample spans more than 500,000 distinct CDR3 sequences, roughly 16% being singletons.

Input material: blood. The source is a woman in her twenties or thirties with Graves' ophthalmopathy. J is TRBJ2-5 and V is TRBV5-1; 10 nucleotides line up with TRBD2. This CDR3 is CASSLGASGSSETQYF. The CDR3 coding sequence is TGCGCCAGCAGCTTGGGGGCTAGCGGGAGCTCAGAGACCCAGTACTTC.